This TCR beta chain was sequenced during a study of T cell responses to AZD1222 COVID-19 vaccine. Per germline, CDR1 SNHLY and CDR2 FYNNEI. V lost 4 bases to trimming and J lost 6 bases, with 8 bases between them. The CDR3 spans 12 residues. Sequencing used immunoSEQ multiplex PCR; TCRdb keeps in-frame clones, though not all of them. This table holds fewer than 200,000 clones, 85% to 95% found once. The receptor's source is an adult in good health. V gene TRBV2 combines with J gene TRBJ2-3; tentatively, D is TRBD2 (5 bases). The material was peripheral blood, obtained on day 0 of AZD1222 vaccination. CDR3 in amino acids: CASSVEGDTQYF. Written as DNA, the CDR3 is TGTGCCAGCAGTGTAGAGGGTGATACGCAGTATTTT. The full variable domain, with the rest looked up from reference TRBV2 and TRBJ2-3, is EPEVTQTPSHQVTQMGQEVILRCVPISNHLYFYWYRQILGQKVEFLVSFYNNEISEKSEIFDDQFSVERPDGSNFTLKIRSTKLEDSAMYFCASSVEGDTQYFGPGTRLTVL.